This TCR beta chain was found in a study of T cell repertoires and leukemia-associated antigens. General study results and limits: Specificity and function of the expanded clones need further investigation. Vbeta, Jbeta, VDJ rearrangement and unique CDR3 counts did not differ significantly across four groups.

In its sample, this clonotype was seen a few times. What it binds is not known. TCRdb reprocessed the 5' RACE reads via MiXCR and lists one record per CDR3 protein. Counted here are 11,000 or so distinct CDR3 sequences, 42% occurring once; the ten biggest clones make up about a quarter. The CD3+ T cells first had an overnight rest without serum. The CDR3 is 12 amino acids. Trimming stripped 5 bases from V and 4 bases from J, with 11 bases between. In germline, CDR1 is SQVTM, CDR2 ANQGSEA. The chain carries TRBV29-1 and TRBJ2-5; TRBD2 is a possible D gene (6 bases). The clonotype comes from a female donor in good health. The specimen was CD3+ T cells sorted from blood and cultured. CDR3 amino acids: CSVFGSGETQYF. CDR3 bases: TGCAGCGTTTTTGGTAGCGGAGAGACCCAGTACTTC.